A single sample is the source of the 12 T cell receptor beta chains below, sequenced in a study of blood T cell repertoires in COVID-19. This table comes from immunoSEQ multiplex PCR, and its TCRdb copy is limited to in-frame clones, with some not included. The repertoire includes around 170,000 clones, roughly 84% of them detected once, and roughly 13% sits in the top ten. Sequenced input: peripheral blood. These receptors came from a man aged 18 to 30 with active or convalescent COVID-19.

The rearrangement links TRBV23-1 to TRBJ1-4; weak D call: TRBD1 (6 bases). TRBV23-1 is noted as an ORF with a role that remains uncertain. V was clipped by 3 bases and J by 0 bases, with 17 bases between them. This CDR3 is built from 18 residues. The CDR3 DNA is TGCGCCAGCAGTCACCTGACAGGCAAACCTGCAACTAATGAAAAACTGTTTTTT. Translated, it gives CASSHLTGKPATNEKLFF.

The chain joins TRBV25-1 to TRBJ2-3, with 9 bases matching TRBD2. Germline lookup yields CDR1 MGHDK and CDR2 SYGVNS. Trimming at V came to 4 bases and at J to 3 bases, leaving 11 bases not matched to a gene. The CDR3 extends over 17 amino acids. The CDR3 loop is CASSVDKREDHTDTQYF. In DNA form, the CDR3 reads TGTGCCAGCAGTGTCGATAAGCGGGAGGATCATACAGATACGCAGTATTTT.

This clone was observed a few times. The chain combines TRBV30 with TRBJ1-1; D is uncertain. The CDR3 runs to 13 residues. Germline V gene sequence: CDR1 GTSNPN, CDR2 SVGIG (reference sequence). V was clipped by 2 bases and J by 4 bases, with 11 bases between them. CDR3 loop: CAWSQRGLTEAFF. The DNA of the CDR3 is TGTGCCTGGAGTCAAAGAGGGCTCACTGAAGCTTTCTTT.

This rearrangement joins TRBV6-5 to TRBJ2-2, with a possible D match to TRBD1 (5 bases). Germline V gene lookup returns CDR1 MNHEY and CDR2 SVGAGI. There are 15 residues in the CDR3. V was shortened by 7 bases and J by 3 bases, with 15 bases between the two germline ends. CDR3 residues: CASIDGRGHTGELFF. DNA for the CDR3: TGTGCCAGCATCGATGGTAGGGGCCACACCGGGGAGCTGTTTTTT.

The chain carries TRBV6-5 and TRBJ2-1; TRBD2 is a possible D gene (6 bases). Germline-derived CDR1 and CDR2 are MNHEY and SVGAGI. This CDR3 is 14 amino acids long. V was cut by 6 bases and J by 10 bases, with 19 bases left in between. In nucleotides, the CDR3 is TGTGCCAGCAGCCGGGACTCAGGAGCCAGGGAGCAGTTCTTC. Translated: CASSRDSGAREQFF.

The chain couples TRBV5-4 to TRBJ2-2; 9 bases map to TRBD2. Germline CDR1 reads SGHNT; CDR2 reads YYREEE (reference sequence). The CDR3 covers 14 residues. The trim removed 6 bases at V and 7 bases at J, leaving 7 bases unmatched. CDR3 nucleotides: TGTGCCAGCACCGGCGGGGGGGCGGTCGGGGAGCTGTTTTTT. Its translation is CASTGGGAVGELFF. Supplemented by reference TRBV5-4 and TRBJ2-2, the full variable domain reads ETGVTQSPTHLIKTRGQQVTLRCSSQSGHNTVSWYQQALGQGPQFIFQYYREEENGRGNFPPRFSGLQFPNYSSELNVNALELDDSALYLCASTGGGAVGELFFGEGSRLTVL.

This rearrangement joins TRBV6-5 to TRBJ1-1; D not certain. V was trimmed by 2 bases and J by 4 bases, leaving 17 bases between them. Germline V CDR1 and CDR2: MNHEY, SVGAGI. There are 16 residues in the CDR3. The CDR3 nucleotides are TGTGCCAGCAGTTACAAGCGCCTACCCTTAGCCACTGAAGCTTTCTTT. Its protein is CASSYKRLPLATEAFF.

The chain couples TRBV14 to TRBJ2-1; D possibly corresponds to TRBD2 (5 bases). Germline CDR1 reads SGHDN; CDR2 reads FVKESK. V was shortened by 4 bases and J by 4 bases, with 14 bases between the two germline ends. This CDR3 comprises 15 residues. The CDR3 loop is CASSPRASPYNEQFF. The CDR3 DNA reads as TGTGCCAGCAGCCCTCGGGCTAGCCCATACAATGAGCAGTTCTTC.

This chain connects TRBV21-1 to TRBJ1-5. TRBV21-1 is a pseudogene locus. The CDR3 has 14 amino acids. The CDR3 sequence is CASSNREACQPQHF. CDR3 bases: TGTGCCAGCAGCAACCGAGAAGCGTGTCAGCCCCAGCATTTT.

J is TRBJ1-4 and V is TRBV7-9; 7 nucleotides line up with TRBD1. The germline V gene encodes CDR1 SEHNR and CDR2 FQNEAQ (reference sequence). The CDR3 consists of 14 residues. V gave up 4 bases and J gave up 8 bases; unmatched junction bases: 7. The CDR3 spells CASSSRGTEEKLFF. The CDR3 DNA reads TGTGCCAGCAGCTCCCGGGGGACAGAGGAAAAACTGTTTTTT.

This rearrangement joins TRBV6-4 to TRBJ1-1; 8 bases are shared with TRBD1. V trimming: 7 bases; J trimming: 3 bases; junction bases outside the gene matches: 7. The length of the CDR3 is 14 residues. Germline CDR1 and CDR2: MRHNA and SNTAGT. In DNA, the CDR3 is TGTGCCAGCATCCCGGGACAGGAGTACACTGAAGCTTTCTTT. Its protein is CASIPGQEYTEAFF.

The rearrangement joins TRBV7-9 to TRBJ2-3; D is perhaps TRBD2 (5 bases). The CDR3 totals 15 residues. The germline V gene encodes CDR1 SEHNR and CDR2 FQNEAQ (reference sequence). Trimming left V 5 bases short and J 2 bases short, with 14 bases between. This CDR3 reads CASSPRAGLTDTQYF. The CDR3, as DNA: TGTGCCAGCAGCCCTAGAGCAGGACTCACAGATACGCAGTATTTT.